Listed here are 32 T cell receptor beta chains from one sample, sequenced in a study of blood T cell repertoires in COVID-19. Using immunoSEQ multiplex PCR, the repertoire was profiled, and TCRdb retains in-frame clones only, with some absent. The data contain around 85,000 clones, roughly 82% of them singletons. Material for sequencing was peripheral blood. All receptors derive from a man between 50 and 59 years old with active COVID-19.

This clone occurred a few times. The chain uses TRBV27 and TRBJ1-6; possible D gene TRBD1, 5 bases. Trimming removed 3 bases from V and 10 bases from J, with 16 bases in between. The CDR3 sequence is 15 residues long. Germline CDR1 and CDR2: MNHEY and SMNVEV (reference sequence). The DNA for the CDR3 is TGTGCCAGCAGTTTTGACAGCCCCAACGAATCACCCCTCCACTTT. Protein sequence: CASSFDSPNESPLHF.

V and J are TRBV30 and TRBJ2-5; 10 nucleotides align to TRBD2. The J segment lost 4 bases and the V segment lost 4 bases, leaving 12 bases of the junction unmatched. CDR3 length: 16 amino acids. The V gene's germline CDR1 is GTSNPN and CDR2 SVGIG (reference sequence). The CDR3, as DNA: TGTGCCTGGATTAATAGCGGGAGGTTCTTTCCAGAGACCCAGTACTTC. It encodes CAWINSGRFFPETQYF.

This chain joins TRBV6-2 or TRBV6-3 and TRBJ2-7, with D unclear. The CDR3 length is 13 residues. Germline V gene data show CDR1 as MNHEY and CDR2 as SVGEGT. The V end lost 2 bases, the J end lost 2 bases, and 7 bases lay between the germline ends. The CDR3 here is CASSYGLAYEQYF. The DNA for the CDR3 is TGTGCCAGCAGTTACGGTCTAGCCTACGAGCAGTACTTC.

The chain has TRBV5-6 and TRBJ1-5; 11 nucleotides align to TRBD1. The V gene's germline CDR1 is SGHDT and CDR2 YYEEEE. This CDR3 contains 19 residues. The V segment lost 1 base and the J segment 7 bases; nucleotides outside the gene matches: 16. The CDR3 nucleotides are TGTGCCAGCAGCTTGATCCCCGGGACAGGGGGGCTTAAAGAGCAGCCCCAGCATTTT. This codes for CASSLIPGTGGLKEQPQHF. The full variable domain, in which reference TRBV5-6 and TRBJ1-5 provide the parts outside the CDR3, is DAGVTQSPTHLIKTRGQQVTLRCSPKSGHDTVSWYQQALGQGPQFIFQYYEEEERQRGNFPDRFSGHQFPNYSSELNVNALLLGDSALYLCASSLIPGTGGLKEQPQHFGDGTRLSIL.

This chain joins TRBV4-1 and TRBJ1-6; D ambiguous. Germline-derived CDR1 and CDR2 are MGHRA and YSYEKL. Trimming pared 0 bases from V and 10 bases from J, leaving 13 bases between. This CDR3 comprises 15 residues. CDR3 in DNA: TGCGCCAGCAGCCAAGAAAGCGTGAGTGGCTCACCCCTCCACTTT. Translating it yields CASSQESVSGSPLHF.

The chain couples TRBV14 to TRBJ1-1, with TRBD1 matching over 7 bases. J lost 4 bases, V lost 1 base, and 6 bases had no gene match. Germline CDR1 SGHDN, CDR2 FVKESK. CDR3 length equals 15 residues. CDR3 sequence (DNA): TGTGCCAGCAGCCAAGGACAGGGCTCGGGCACTGAAGCTTTCTTT. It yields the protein CASSQGQGSGTEAFF.

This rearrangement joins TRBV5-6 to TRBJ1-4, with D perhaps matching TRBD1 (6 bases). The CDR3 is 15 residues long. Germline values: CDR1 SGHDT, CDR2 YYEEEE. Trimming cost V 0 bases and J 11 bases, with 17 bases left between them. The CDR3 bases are TGTGCCAGCAGCTTGGGGGACACGGGATACGGGAAACTGTTTTTT. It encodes CASSLGDTGYGKLFF. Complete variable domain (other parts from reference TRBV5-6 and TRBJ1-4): DAGVTQSPTHLIKTRGQQVTLRCSPKSGHDTVSWYQQALGQGPQFIFQYYEEEERQRGNFPDRFSGHQFPNYSSELNVNALLLGDSALYLCASSLGDTGYGKLFFGSGTQLSVL.

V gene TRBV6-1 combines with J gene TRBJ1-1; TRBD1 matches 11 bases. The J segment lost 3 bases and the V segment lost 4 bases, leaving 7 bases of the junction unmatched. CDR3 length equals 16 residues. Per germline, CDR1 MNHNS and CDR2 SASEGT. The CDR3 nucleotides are TGTGCCAGCAGTGGCCGGACAGGGGGCGCGTACACTGAAGCTTTCTTT. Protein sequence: CASSGRTGGAYTEAFF.

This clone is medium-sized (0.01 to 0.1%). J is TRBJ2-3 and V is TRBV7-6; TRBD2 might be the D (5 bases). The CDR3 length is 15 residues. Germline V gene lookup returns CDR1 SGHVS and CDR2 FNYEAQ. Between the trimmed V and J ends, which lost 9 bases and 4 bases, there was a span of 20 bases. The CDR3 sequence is CASRPTEDSADTQYF. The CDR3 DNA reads TGTGCCAGTCGCCCTACGGAGGATTCTGCAGATACGCAGTATTTT.

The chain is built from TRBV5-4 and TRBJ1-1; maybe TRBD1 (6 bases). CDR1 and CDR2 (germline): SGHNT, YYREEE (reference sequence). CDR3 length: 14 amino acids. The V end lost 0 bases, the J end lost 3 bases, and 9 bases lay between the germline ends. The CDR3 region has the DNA TGTGCCAGCAGCTTGGGGGCAGGGGACACTGAAGCTTTCTTT. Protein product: CASSLGAGDTEAFF.

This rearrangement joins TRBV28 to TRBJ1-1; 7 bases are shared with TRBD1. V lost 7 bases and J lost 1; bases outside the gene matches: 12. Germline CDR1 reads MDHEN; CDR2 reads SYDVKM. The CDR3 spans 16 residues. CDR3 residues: CASTLIGQVGNTEAFF. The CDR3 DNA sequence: TGTGCCAGCACCCTAATCGGACAGGTCGGGAACACTGAAGCTTTCTTT.

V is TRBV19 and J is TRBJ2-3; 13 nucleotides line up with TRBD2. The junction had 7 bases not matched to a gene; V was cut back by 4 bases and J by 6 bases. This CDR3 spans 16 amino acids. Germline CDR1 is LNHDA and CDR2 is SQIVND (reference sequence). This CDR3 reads CASSTRTSGRGDTQYF. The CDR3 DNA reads TGTGCCAGTAGTACCCGGACTAGCGGGAGAGGTGATACGCAGTATTTT.

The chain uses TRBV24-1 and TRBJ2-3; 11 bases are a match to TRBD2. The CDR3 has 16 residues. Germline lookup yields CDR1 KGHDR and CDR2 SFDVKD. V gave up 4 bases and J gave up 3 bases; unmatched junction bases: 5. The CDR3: CATSDHTSGGTDTQYF. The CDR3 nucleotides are TGTGCCACCAGTGACCATACTAGCGGGGGAACAGATACGCAGTATTTT.

This CDR3 reads CASSRDTSYEQYF. The CDR3 nucleotides are TGCGCCAGCAGCCGGGACACTTCCTACGAGCAGTACTTC. V is TRBV4-1 and J is TRBJ2-7, with D perhaps TRBD1 (6 bases). V gave up 4 bases and J gave up 1 base, with 8 bases separating them. The CDR3 contains 13 residues. The germline V gene has CDR1 MGHRA and CDR2 YSYEKL.

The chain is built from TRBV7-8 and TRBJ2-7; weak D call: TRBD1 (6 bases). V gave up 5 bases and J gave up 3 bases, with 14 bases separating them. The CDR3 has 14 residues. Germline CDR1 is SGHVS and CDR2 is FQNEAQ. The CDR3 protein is CASSPPGQLYEQYF. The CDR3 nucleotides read TGTGCCAGCAGCCCTCCGGGACAACTCTACGAGCAGTACTTC.

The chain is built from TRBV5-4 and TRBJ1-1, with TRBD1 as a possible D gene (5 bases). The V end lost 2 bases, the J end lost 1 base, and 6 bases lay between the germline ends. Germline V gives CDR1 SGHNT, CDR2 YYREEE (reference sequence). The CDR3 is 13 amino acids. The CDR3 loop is CASSFDRNTEAFF. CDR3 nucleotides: TGTGCCAGCAGCTTTGACAGGAACACTGAAGCTTTCTTT.

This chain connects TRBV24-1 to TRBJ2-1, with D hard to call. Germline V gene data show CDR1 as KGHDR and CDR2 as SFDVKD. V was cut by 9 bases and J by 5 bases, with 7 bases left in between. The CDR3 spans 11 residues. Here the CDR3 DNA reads TGTGCCACCCGCGGCAACAATGAGCAGTTCTTC. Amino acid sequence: CATRGNNEQFF.

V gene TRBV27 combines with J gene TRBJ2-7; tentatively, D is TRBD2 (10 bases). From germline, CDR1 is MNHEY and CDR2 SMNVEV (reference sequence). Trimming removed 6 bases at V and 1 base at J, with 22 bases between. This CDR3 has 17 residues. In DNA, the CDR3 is TGTGCCAGCAGGCAGCGGGGGGGACAGGGATATTCCTACGAGCAGTACTTC. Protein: CASRQRGGQGYSYEQYF.

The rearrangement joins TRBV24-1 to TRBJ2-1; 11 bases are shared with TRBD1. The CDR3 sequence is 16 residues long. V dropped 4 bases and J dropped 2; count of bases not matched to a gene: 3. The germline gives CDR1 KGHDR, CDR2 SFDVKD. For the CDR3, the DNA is TGTGCCACCAGTGACGGGACAGGGGGGACCTACAATGAGCAGTTCTTC. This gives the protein CATSDGTGGTYNEQFF.

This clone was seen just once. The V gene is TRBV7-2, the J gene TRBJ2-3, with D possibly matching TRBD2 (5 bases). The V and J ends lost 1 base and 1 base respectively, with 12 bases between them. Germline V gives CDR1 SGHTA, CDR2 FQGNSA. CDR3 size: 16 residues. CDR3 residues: CASSLGPAARTDTQYF. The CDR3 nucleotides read TGTGCCAGCAGCTTAGGTCCAGCGGCCCGCACAGATACGCAGTATTTT.

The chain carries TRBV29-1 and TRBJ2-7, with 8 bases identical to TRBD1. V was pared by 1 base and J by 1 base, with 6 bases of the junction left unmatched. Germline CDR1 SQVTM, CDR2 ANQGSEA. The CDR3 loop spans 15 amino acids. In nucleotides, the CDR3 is TGCAGCGTTGAAGCCCCAGGGGGCATTTCCTACGAGCAGTACTTC. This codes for CSVEAPGGISYEQYF.

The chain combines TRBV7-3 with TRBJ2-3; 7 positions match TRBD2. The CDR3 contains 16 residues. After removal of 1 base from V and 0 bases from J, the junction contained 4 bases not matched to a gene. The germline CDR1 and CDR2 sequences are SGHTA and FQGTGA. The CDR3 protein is CASSLNSGASTDTQYF. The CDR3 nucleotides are TGTGCCAGCAGCTTAAACAGCGGGGCTAGCACAGATACGCAGTATTTT.

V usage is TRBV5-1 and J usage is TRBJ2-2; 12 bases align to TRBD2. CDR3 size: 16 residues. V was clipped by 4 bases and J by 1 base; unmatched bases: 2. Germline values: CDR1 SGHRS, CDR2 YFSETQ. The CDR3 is CASSRLAGVNTGELFF. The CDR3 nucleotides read TGCGCCAGCAGCCGACTAGCGGGGGTGAACACCGGGGAGCTGTTTTTT.

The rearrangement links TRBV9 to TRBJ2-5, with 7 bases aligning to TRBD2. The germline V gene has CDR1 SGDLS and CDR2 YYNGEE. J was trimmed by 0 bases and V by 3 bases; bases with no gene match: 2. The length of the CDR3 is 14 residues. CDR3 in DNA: TGTGCCAGCAGCGCGGGGGGTTACCAAGAGACCCAGTACTTC. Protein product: CASSAGGYQETQYF.

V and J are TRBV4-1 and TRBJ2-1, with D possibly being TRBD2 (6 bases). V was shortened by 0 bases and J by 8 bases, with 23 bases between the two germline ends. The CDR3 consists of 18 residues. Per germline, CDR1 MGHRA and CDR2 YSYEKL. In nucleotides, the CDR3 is TGCGCCAGCAGCCAAGAAGGAGGGGACCCCGGTTGGGTTGATGAGCAGTTCTTC. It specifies CASSQEGGDPGWVDEQFF.

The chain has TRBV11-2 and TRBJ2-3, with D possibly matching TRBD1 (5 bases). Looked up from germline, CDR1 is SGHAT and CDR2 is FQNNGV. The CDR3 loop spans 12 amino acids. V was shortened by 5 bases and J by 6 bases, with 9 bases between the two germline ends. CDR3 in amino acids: CASSPTGDTQYF. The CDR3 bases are TGTGCCAGCAGCCCCACAGGCGATACGCAGTATTTT.

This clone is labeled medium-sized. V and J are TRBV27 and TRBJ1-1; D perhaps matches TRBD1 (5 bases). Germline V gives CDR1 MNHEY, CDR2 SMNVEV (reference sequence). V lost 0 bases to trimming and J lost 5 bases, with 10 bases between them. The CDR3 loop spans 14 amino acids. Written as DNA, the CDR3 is TGTGCCAGCAGTTTATCAGAGGGGAGGACTGAAGCTTTCTTT. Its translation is CASSLSEGRTEAFF.

CDR3 sequence (DNA): TGTGCCAGCAGTCGGGGGGGGCTGGGGAACACTGAAGCTTTCTTT. It translates to CASSRGGLGNTEAFF. V usage is TRBV28 and J usage is TRBJ1-1, with D perhaps TRBD1 (6 bases). Germline assignment: CDR1 MDHEN and CDR2 SYDVKM. This CDR3 has 15 amino acids. V shed 5 bases and J shed 1 base, with 14 bases lying between them.

The CDR3 DNA reads as TGTGCCAGCAGTTTGACAGGGGCCGTGTACTATGGCTACACCTTC. This sequence encodes CASSLTGAVYYGYTF. This sequence joins TRBV28 and TRBJ1-2; 8 positions match TRBD1. Germline V gene sequence: CDR1 MDHEN, CDR2 SYDVKM. V lost 3 bases, J lost 3 bases, and 6 bases stayed unmatched. The CDR3 spans 15 residues.

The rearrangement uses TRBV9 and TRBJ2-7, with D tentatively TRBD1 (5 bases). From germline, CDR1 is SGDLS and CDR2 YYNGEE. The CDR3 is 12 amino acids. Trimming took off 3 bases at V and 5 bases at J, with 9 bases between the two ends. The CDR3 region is CASSARVHEQYF. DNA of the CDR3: TGTGCCAGCAGCGCCAGGGTCCACGAGCAGTACTTC.

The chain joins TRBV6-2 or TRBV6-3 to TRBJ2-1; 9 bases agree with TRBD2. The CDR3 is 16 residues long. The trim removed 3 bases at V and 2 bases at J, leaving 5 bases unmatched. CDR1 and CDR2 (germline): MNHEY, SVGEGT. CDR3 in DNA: TGTGCCAGCAGTTATCCCGGCGGGGGGGCCTACAATGAGCAGTTCTTC. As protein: CASSYPGGGAYNEQFF.

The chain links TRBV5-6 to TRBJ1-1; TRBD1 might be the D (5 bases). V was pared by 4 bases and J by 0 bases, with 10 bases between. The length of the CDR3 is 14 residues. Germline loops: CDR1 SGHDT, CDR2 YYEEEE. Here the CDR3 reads CASSPRQMNTEAFF. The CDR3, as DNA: TGTGCCAGCAGCCCTCGACAGATGAACACTGAAGCTTTCTTT.